This T cell receptor beta chain was captured by sequencing in a study of T cells in localized non-small cell lung cancer. Points from the study as a whole: Higher adjacent-lung clonality was associated with shorter survival. Uninvolved nearby lung showed the greatest T cell clonality, exceeding that found in tumor. Adjacent lung held a median roughly 60 of the top 100 tumor clones.

The J segment lost 1 base and the V segment lost 7 bases, leaving 7 bases of the junction unmatched. The CDR3 is 17 amino acids. The germline V gene has CDR1 SGHTA and CDR2 FQGNSA. To note about this clone: As yet, its antigen is unknown.

Produced via immunoSEQ multiplex PCR; TCRdb's table is partial and in-frame only. This sample has some 29,000 clones, with around nine tenths found just once. This clonotype originated in a woman between 18 and 55 years old with stage I lung adenocarcinoma. This specimen consisted of peripheral blood, obtained before any cancer treatment. This chain joins TRBV7-2 and TRBJ2-5; 15 nucleotides match TRBD2. CDR3 sequence: CASNPPGLAGGQETQYF. As DNA, the CDR3 is TGTGCCAGCAACCCCCCGGGACTAGCGGGGGGCCAAGAGACCCAGTACTTC.